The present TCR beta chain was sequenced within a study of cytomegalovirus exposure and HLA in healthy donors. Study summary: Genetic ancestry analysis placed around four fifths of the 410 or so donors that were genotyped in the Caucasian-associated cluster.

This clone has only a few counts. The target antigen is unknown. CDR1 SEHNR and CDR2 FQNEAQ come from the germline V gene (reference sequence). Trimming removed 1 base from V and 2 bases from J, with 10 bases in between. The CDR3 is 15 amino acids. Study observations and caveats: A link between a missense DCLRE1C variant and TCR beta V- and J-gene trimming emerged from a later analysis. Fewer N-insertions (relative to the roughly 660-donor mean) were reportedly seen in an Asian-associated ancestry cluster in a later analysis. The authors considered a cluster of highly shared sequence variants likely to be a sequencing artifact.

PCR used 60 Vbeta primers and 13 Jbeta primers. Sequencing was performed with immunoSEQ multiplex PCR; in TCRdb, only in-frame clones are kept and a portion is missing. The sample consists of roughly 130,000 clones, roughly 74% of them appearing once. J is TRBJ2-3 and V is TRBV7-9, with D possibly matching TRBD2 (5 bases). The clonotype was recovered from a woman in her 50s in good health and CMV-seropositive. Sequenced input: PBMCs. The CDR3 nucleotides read TGTGCCAGCAGCTTAGAGGGAGATATCACAGATACGCAGTATTTT. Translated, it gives CASSLEGDITDTQYF.